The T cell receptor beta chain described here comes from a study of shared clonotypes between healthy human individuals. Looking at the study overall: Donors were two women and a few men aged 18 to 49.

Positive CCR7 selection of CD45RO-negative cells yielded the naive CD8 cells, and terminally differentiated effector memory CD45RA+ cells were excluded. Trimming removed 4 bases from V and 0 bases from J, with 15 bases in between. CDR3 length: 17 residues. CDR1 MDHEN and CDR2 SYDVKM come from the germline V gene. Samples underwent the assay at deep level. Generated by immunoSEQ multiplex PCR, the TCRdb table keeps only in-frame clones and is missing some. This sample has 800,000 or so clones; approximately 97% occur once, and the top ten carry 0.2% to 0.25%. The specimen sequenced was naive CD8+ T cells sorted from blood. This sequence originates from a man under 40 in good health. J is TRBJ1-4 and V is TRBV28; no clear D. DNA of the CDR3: TGTGCCAGCAGTTCCCCCAAGTCGTCTGCAACTAATGAAAAACTGTTTTTT. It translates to CASSSPKSSATNEKLFF. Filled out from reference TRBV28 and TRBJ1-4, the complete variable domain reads DVKVTQSSRYLVKRTGEKVFLECVQDMDHENMFWYRQDPGLGLRLIYFSYDVKMKEKGDIPEGYSVSREKKERFSLILESASTNQTSMYLCASSSPKSSATNEKLFFGSGTQLSVL.